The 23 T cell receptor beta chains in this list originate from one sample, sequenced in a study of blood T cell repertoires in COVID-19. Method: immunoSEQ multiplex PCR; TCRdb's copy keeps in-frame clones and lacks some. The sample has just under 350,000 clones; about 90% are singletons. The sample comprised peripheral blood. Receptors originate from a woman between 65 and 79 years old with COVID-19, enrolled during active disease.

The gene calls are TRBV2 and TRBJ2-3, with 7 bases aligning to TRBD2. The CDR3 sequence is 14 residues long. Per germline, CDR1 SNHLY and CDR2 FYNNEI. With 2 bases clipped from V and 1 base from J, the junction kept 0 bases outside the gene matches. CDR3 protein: CASSETSGTDTQYF. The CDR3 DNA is TGTGCCAGCAGTGAAACTAGCGGCACAGATACGCAGTATTTT.

The CDR3 is CASSGQGNSPLHF. In nucleotides, the CDR3 is TGTGCCAGCAGCGGACAGGGGAATTCACCCCTCCACTTT. The chain combines TRBV14 with TRBJ1-6; 9 bases agree with TRBD1. The CDR3 consists of 13 residues. The germline CDR1 and CDR2 sequences are SGHDN and FVKESK. V gave up 5 bases and J gave up 7 bases; unmatched junction bases: 0.

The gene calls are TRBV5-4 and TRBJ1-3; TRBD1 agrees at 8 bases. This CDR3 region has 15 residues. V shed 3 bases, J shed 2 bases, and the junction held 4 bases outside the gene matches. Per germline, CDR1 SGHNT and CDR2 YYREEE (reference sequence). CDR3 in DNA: TGTGCCAGCAGCTCGGGACAGGAACCTGGAAACACCATATATTTT. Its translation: CASSSGQEPGNTIYF.

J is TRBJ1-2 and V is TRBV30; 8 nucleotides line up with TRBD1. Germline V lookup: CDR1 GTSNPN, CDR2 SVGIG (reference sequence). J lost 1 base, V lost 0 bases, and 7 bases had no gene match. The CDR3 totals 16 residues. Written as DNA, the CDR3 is TGTGCCTGGAGTGTACCCCAGGGGGCCCATAACTATGGCTACACCTTC. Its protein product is CAWSVPQGAHNYGYTF.

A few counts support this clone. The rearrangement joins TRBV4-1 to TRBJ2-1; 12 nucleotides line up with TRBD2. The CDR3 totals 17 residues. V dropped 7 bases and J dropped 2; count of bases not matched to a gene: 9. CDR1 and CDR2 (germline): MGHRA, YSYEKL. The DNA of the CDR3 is TGCGCCAGCAAGGGGCTAGCGGGGGGGTCTACCTACAATGAGCAGTTCTTC. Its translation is CASKGLAGGSTYNEQFF.

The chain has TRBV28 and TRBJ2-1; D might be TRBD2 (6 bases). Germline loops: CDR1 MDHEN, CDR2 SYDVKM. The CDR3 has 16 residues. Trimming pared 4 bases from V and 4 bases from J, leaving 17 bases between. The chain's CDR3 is CASSSTGTEKYNEQFF. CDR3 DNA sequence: TGTGCCAGCAGTTCTACCGGGACTGAAAAATACAATGAGCAGTTCTTC.

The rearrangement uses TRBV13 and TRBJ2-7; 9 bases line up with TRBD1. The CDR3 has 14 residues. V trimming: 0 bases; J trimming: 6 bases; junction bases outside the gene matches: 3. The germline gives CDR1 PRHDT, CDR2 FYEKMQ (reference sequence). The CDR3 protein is CASSLGQGAAEQYF. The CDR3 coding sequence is TGTGCCAGCAGCTTAGGACAGGGGGCGGCCGAGCAGTACTTC.

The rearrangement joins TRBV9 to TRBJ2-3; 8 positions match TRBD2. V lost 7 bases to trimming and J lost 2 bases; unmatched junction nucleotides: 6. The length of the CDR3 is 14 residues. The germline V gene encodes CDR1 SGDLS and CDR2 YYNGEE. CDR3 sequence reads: CASAAGADTDTQYF. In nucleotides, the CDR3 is TGTGCCAGCGCAGCGGGGGCCGACACAGATACGCAGTATTTT.

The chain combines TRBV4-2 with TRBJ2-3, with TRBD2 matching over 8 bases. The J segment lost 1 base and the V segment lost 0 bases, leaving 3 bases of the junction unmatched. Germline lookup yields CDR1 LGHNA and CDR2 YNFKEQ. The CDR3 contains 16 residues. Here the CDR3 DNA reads TGTGCCAGCAGCCAAGATTCGGGACTAGGCACAGATACGCAGTATTTT. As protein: CASSQDSGLGTDTQYF.

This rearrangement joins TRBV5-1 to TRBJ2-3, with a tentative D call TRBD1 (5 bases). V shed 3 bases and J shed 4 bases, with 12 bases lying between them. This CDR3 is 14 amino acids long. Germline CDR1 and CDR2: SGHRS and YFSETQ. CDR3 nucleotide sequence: TGCGCCAGCAGCTCGGGTGGGGCCCCAGATACGCAGTATTTT. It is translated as CASSSGGAPDTQYF.

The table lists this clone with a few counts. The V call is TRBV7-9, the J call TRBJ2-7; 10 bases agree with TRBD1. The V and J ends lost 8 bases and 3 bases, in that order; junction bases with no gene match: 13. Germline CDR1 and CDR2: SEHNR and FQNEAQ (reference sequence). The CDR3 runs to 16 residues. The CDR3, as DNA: TGTGCCAGCGGGGGGTCTGATGGACAGGGGGTCTACGAGCAGTACTTC. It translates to CASGGSDGQGVYEQYF. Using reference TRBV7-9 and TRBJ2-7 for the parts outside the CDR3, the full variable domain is DTGVSQNPRHKITKRGQNVTFRCDPISEHNRLYWYRQTLGQGPEFLTYFQNEAQLEKSRLLSDRFSAERPKGSFSTLEIQRTEQGDSAMYLCASGGSDGQGVYEQYFGPGTRLTVT.

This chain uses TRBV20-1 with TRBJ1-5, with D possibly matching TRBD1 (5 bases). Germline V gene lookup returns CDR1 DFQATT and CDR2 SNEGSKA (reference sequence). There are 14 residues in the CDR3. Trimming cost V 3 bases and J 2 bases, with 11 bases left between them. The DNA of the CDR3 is TGCAGTGCTAGTCGTCAGGGTGGCAATCAGCCCCAGCATTTT. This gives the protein CSASRQGGNQPQHF.

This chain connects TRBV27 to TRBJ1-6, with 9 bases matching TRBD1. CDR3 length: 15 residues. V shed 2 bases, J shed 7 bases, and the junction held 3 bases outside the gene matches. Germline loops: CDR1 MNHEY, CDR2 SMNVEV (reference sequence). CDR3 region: CASSLGGQGNSPLHF. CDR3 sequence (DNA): TGTGCCAGCAGTTTAGGAGGACAGGGGAATTCACCCCTCCACTTT.

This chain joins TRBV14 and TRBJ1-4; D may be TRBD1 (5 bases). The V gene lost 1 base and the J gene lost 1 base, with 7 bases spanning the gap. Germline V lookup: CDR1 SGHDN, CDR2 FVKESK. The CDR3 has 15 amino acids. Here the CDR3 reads CASSQGQLTNEKLFF. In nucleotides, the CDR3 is TGTGCCAGCAGCCAAGGACAGCTAACTAATGAAAAACTGTTTTTT.

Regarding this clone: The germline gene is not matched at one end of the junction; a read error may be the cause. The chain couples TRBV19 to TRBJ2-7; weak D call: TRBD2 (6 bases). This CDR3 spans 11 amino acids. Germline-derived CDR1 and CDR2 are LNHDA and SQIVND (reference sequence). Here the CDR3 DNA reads TGTGCCAGTGGTATGGGAGGCGAGCAGTACTTC. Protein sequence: CASGMGGEQYF.

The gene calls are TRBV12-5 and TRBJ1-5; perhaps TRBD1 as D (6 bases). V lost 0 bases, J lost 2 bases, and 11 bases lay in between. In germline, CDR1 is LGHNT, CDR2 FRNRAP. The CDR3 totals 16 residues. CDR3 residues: CASGLVIGGRNQPQHF. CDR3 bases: TGTGCTAGTGGTTTGGTCATTGGGGGCCGCAATCAGCCCCAGCATTTT.

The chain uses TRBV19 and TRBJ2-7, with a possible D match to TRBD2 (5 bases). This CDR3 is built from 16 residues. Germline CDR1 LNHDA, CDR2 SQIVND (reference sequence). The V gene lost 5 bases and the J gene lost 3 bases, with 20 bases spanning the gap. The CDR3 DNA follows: TGTGCCAGTAGTTGGAATTACGGGGATGGGGACTACGAGCAGTACTTC. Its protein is CASSWNYGDGDYEQYF.

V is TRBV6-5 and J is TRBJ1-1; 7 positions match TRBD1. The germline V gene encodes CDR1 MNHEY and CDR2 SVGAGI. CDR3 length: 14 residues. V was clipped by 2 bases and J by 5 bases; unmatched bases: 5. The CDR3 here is CASSYGQVVTEAFF. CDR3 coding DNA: TGTGCCAGCAGTTACGGACAGGTTGTAACTGAAGCTTTCTTT.

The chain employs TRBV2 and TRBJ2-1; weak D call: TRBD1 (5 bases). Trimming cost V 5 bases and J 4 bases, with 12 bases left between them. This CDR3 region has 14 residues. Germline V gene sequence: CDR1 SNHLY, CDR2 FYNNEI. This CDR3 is CASSQGEWYNEQFF. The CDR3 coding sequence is TGTGCCAGCAGTCAGGGCGAGTGGTACAATGAGCAGTTCTTC.

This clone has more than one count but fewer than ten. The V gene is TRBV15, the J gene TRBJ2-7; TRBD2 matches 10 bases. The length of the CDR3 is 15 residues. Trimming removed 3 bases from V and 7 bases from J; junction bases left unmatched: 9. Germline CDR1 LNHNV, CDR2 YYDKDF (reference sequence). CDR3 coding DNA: TGTGCCACCAGCAGCGCACTAGCGGGGTGGAGAGAGCAGTACTTC. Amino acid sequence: CATSSALAGWREQYF.

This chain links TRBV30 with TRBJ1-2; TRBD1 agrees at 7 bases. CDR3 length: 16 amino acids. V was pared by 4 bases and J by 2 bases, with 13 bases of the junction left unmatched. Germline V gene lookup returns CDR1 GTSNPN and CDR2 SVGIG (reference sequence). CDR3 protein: CAWTWMLGGRNYGYTF. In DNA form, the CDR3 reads TGTGCCTGGACGTGGATGTTAGGGGGCCGCAACTATGGCTACACCTTC.

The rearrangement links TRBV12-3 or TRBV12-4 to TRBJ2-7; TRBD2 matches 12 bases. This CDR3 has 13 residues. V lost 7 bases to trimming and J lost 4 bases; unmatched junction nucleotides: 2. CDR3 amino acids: CASKLAGGYEQYF. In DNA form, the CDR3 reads TGTGCCAGCAAACTAGCGGGGGGATACGAGCAGTACTTC.

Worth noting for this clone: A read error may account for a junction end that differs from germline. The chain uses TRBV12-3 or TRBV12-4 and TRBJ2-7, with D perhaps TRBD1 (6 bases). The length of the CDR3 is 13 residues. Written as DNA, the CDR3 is TGTGCCAGCAGCTTAGGACAGAACTACGAGCAGTACTTC. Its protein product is CASSLGQNYEQYF.